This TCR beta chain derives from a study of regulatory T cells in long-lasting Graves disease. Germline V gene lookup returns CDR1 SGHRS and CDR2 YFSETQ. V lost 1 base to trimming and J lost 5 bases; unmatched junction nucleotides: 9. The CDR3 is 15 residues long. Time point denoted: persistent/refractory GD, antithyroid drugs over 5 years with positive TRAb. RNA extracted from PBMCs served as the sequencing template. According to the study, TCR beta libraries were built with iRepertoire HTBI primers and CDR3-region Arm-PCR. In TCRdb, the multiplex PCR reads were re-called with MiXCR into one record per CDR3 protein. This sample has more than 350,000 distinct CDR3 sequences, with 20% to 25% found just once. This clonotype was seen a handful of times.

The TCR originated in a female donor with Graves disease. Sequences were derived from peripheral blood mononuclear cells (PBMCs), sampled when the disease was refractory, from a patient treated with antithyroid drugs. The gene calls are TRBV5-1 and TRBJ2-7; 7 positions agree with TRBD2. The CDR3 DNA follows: TGCGCCAGCAGCTTGTGGGGCGGGAGTCTGGACGAGCAGTACTTC. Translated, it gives CASSLWGGSLDEQYF. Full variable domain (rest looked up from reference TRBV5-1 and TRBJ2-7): KAGVTQTPRYLIKTRGQQVTLSCSPISGHRSVSWYQQTPGQGLQFLFEYFSETQRNKGNFPGRFSGRQFSNSRSEMNVSTLELGDSALYLCASSLWGGSLDEQYFGPGTRLTVT.